This TCR beta chain was identified in a study of blood T cell repertoires in COVID-19 (dated by TCRdb to the early 2020s). Regarding the study in general: The collaborator samples originated in the United States, Italy and Spain and spanned the acute and convalescent phases of COVID-19. The material from the prospective study consisted of cDNA or gDNA derived from T cells, B-cell-depleted T cells, or PBMCs. Deeply sampled blood TCRbeta repertoires from subjects exposed to, actively infected with, or recovered from COVID-19 were included in the dataset. A freely available public database, intended as a resource for researchers studying the immune response to SARS-CoV-2, is where the repertoires were released. The samples were drawn from the first 160 participants of the ongoing ImmuneRACE study and from more than 1,000 subjects provided by 6 global collaborators. A de-identified subject ID, COVID-19 status, age in years and sex were almost always included in the sample metadata. Where available, HLA class I and class II types were obtained from metadata supplied by the sample provider rather than from assay-based typing.

Study-wide findings and limitations: The amount of clinical and demographic metadata varied by source and participant and was provided uncurated.

The CDR3 holds 17 amino acids from the cysteine to the phenylalanine. CDR3 DNA is the only sequence kept; it has 51 bases, read in frame from the first base. Germline trimming amounts to 3 bases on V and 13 bases on J, with 15 as the count of junction bases outside the gene matches. Based on the germline V gene (reference sequence), the CDR1 and CDR2 sequences are PRHDT and FYEKMQ. As for this clone: Its antigen is unknown. No clone much larger than this one lies a single base away; base qualities are absent.

Participants in the prospective study were enrolled through a virtual design, were aged roughly 18 to 90 years, and lived in roughly 24 United States geographic areas. To assign participants to cohorts, the prospective study relied on clinical history that participants themselves reported in a screening survey and a study questionnaire. Recovered participants in ImmuneRACE Cohort 3 were defined as having two consecutive negative NP/OP PCR tests, clearance from a healthcare professional, or resolution of symptoms. Each participant in the prospective study had whole blood, serum and a nasopharyngeal or oropharyngeal swab collected by mobile phlebotomists. Participants in the prospective study had the option to provide additional blood draws and questionnaires over an approximately 2-month period. Before DNA extraction, blood samples from the prospective study were shipped at room temperature or frozen.

The immunoSEQ Assay, a bias-controlled multiplex PCR, was used to amplify TCRbeta CDR3 regions from genomic DNA. Per the original workflow: The number of nucleated cells in each sample was estimated by amplification of reference gene primers within the assay. To quantify the absolute abundance of each unique TCRbeta CDR3 rearrangement, sequence reads were collapsed and filtered. For each sample, productive Simpson clonality was calculated by taking the square root of Simpson's diversity index across productive rearrangements. Sourced from immuneACCESS, this table was stored by TCRdb with only in-frame sequences that have V and J called. A share of the clones is absent; for the studies checked, an unresolved V gene accounts for under half, and the remainder has no known explanation. That table is the source of V, J and clone size, and D and trimming were worked out from the DNA. This sample is represented by about 160,000 clones; more than 70% of them were singletons. The ten largest clones capture around 6.1% of the sample.

Sequences were obtained from PBMCs or T cells enriched from blood (not recorded which). The rearranged chain carries TRBV13 and TRBJ1-4; 12 middle bases align to TRBD1. This clonotype was obtained from a man aged 35-49 years who had recovered from COVID-19. The nucleotide sequence reads TGTGCCAGCAGCTTCCCCGGGACAGGGGGCGCGATTGAGACACTGTTTTTT. Translated, this gives CASSFPGTGGAIETLFF.